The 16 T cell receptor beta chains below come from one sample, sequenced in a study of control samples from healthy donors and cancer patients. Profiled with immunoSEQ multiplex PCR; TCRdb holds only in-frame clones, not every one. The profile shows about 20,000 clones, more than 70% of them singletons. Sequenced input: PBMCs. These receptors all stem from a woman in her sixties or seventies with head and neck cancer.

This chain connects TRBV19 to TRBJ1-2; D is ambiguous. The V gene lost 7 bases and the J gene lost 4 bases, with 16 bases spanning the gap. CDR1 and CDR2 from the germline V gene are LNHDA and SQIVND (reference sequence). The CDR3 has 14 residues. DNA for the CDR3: TGTGCCAGTACGGCGGACCCGAGCATCTATGGCTACACCTTC. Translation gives CASTADPSIYGYTF.

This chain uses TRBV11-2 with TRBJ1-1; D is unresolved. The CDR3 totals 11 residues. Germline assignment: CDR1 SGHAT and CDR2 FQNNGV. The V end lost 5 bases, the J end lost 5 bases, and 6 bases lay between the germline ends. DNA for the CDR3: TGTGCCAGCAGCGTCGTTACTGAAGCTTTCTTT. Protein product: CASSVVTEAFF.

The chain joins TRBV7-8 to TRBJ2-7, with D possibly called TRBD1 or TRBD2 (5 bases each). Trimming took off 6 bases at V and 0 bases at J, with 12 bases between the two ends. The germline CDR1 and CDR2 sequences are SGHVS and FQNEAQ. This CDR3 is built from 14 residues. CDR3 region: CASSVRDGSYEQYF. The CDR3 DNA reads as TGTGCCAGCAGTGTCCGGGACGGCTCCTACGAGCAGTACTTC.

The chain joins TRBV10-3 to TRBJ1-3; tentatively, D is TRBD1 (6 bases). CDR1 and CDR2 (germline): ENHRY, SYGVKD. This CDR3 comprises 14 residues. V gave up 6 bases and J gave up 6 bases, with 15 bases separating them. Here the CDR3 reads CAIRSGVGENTIYF. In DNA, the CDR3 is TGTGCCATCAGGTCAGGGGTTGGAGAAAACACCATATATTTT.

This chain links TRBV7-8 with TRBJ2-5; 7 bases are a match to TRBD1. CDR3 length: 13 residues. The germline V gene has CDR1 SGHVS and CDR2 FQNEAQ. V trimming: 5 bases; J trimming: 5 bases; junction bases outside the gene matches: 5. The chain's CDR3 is CASSIDRVETQYF. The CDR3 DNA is TGTGCCAGCAGCATAGACAGGGTGGAGACCCAGTACTTC.

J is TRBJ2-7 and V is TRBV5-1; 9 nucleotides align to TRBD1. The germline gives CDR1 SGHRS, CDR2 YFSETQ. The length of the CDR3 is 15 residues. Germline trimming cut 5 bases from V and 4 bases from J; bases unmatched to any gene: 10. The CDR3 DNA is TGCGCCAGCAGATTTGGTGGGACAGGGCGTTACGAGCAGTACTTC. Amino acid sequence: CASRFGGTGRYEQYF. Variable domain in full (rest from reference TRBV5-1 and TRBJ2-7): KAGVTQTPRYLIKTRGQQVTLSCSPISGHRSVSWYQQTPGQGLQFLFEYFSETQRNKGNFPGRFSGRQFSNSRSEMNVSTLELGDSALYLCASRFGGTGRYEQYFGPGTRLTVT.

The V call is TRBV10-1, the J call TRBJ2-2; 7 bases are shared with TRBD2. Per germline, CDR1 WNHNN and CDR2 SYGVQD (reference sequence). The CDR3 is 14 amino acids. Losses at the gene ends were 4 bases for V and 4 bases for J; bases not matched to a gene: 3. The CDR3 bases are TGCGCCAGCAGTGTCGGGGGGTCCACCGGGGAGCTGTTTTTT. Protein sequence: CASSVGGSTGELFF.

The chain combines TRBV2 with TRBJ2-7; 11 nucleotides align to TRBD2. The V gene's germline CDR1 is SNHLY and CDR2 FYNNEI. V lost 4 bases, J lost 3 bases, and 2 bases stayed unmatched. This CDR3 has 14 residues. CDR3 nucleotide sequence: TGTGCCAGCAGTGGACTAGCGGGATTCTACGAGCAGTACTTC. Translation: CASSGLAGFYEQYF. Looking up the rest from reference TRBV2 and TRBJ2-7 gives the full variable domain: EPEVTQTPSHQVTQMGQEVILRCVPISNHLYFYWYRQILGQKVEFLVSFYNNEISEKSEIFDDQFSVERPDGSNFTLKIRSTKLEDSAMYFCASSGLAGFYEQYFGPGTRLTVT.

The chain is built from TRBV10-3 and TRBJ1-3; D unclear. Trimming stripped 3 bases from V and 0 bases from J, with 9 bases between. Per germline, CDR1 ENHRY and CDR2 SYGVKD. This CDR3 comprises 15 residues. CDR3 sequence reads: CAISDGRNSGNTIYF. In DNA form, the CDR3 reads TGTGCCATCAGTGACGGCAGAAACTCTGGAAACACCATATATTTT.

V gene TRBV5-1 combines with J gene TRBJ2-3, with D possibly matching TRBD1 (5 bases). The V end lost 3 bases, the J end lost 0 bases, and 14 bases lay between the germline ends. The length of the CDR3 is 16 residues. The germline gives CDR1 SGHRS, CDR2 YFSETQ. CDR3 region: CASSSKGFTSTDTQYF. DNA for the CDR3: TGCGCCAGCAGCTCCAAGGGGTTCACTAGCACAGATACGCAGTATTTT.

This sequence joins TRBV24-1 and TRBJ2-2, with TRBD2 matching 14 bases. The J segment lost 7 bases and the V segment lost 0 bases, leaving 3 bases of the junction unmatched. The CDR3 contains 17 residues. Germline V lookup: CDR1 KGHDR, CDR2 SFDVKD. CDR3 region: CATSDLGTSGRGGELFF. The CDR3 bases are TGTGCCACCAGTGATTTGGGGACTAGCGGGAGAGGCGGGGAGCTGTTTTTT.

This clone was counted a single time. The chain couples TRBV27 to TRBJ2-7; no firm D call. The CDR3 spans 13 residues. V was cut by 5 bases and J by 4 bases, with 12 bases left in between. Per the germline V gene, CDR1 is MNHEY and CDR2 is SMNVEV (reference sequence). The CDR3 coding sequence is TGTGCCAGCAGTCCCGGGCCTCTTTACGAGCAGTACTTC. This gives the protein CASSPGPLYEQYF.

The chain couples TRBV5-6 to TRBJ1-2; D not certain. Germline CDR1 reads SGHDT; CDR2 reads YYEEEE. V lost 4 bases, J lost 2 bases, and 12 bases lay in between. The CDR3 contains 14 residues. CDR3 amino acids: CASSPWAENYGYTF. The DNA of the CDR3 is TGTGCCAGCAGCCCCTGGGCGGAGAACTATGGCTACACCTTC.

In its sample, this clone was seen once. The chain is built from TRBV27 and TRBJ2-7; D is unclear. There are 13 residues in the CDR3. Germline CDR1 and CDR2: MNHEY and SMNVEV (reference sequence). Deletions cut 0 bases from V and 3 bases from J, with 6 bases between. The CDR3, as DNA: TGTGCCAGCAGTTTATCTTTAGGCTACGAGCAGTACTTC. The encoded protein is CASSLSLGYEQYF.

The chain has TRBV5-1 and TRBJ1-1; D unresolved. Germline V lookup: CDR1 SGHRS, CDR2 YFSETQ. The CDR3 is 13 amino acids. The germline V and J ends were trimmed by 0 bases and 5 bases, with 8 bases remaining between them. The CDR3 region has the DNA TGCGCCAGCAGCTTGGAGCTGGGAACTGAAGCTTTCTTT. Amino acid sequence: CASSLELGTEAFF.

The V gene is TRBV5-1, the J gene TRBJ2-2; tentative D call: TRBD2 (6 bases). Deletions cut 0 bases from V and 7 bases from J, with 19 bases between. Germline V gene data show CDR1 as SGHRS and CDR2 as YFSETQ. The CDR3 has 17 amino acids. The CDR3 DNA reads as TGCGCCAGCAGCTTGGCAGGGATGAGGAGGGACGGCGGGGAGCTGTTTTTT. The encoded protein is CASSLAGMRRDGGELFF.